The 15 T cell receptor beta chains below come from one sample, sequenced in a study of early T cells in non-severe SARS-CoV-2 infection. Each CDR3 protein gets one entry after TCRdb re-called the 5' RACE reads with MiXCR. The sample has roughly 47,000 distinct CDR3 sequences, around 6% seen once. The specimen was whole blood, collected at baseline. These TCRs come from an adult who was a healthcare worker with PCR-confirmed SARS-CoV-2 infection or an uninfected control (not recorded which).

Comment on this clonotype: Being one base from a much bigger clone, this may be a read error. The chain combines TRBV27 with TRBJ1-2; D is ambiguous. V was pared by 6 bases and J by 5 bases, with 22 bases between. This CDR3 has 16 residues. Germline lookup yields CDR1 MNHEY and CDR2 SMNVEV (reference sequence). CDR3 loop: CASSLRPGAVGYGYTF. For the CDR3, the DNA is TGTGCCAGCAGCCTGAGGCCAGGAGCAGTTGGATATGGCTACACCTTC.

This clonotype occurred many times. This chain joins TRBV7-9 and TRBJ1-1, with D unclear. The CDR3 is 15 amino acids. Germline assignment: CDR1 SEHNR and CDR2 FQNEAQ (reference sequence). The V end lost 3 bases, the J end lost 3 bases, and 14 bases lay between the germline ends. CDR3 sequence reads: CASSFNLVRHTEAFF. The CDR3 DNA reads TGTGCCAGCAGCTTTAACCTAGTCCGCCACACTGAAGCTTTCTTT. Combining the CDR3 with reference TRBV7-9 and TRBJ1-1 gives the whole variable domain DTGVSQNPRHKITKRGQNVTFRCDPISEHNRLYWYRQTLGQGPEFLTYFQNEAQLEKSRLLSDRFSAERPKGSFSTLEIQRTEQGDSAMYLCASSFNLVRHTEAFFGQGTRLTVV.

About this clonotype itself: One base away lies a much larger clone, so this may be a sequencing read error. CDR3 amino acids: CPSSQLNARDTQYF. The CDR3 DNA follows: TGCCCCAGCAGCCAATTGAACGCGAGAGATACGCAGTATTTT. The V gene is TRBV4-3, the J gene TRBJ2-3; unclear D gene. This CDR3 is 14 amino acids long. Germline CDR1 is LGHNA and CDR2 is YSLEER.

In this sample, this clonotype turned up many times. V usage is TRBV29-1 and J usage is TRBJ1-1; D might be TRBD1 (5 bases). The germline CDR1 and CDR2 sequences are SQVTM and ANQGSEA. The CDR3 spans 14 residues. Trimming stripped 6 bases from V and 6 bases from J, with 20 bases between. In nucleotides, the CDR3 is TGCAGCGTATCTTGGAGGGGTGTGAGCGCTGAAGCTTTCTTT. It encodes CSVSWRGVSAEAFF.

This clonotype was found many times. The chain is built from TRBV10-2 and TRBJ1-1; D might be TRBD1 (6 bases). The CDR3 is made up of 13 amino acids. V lost 9 bases and J 5 bases, leaving 16 bases between the germline ends. Germline CDR1 reads WSHSY; CDR2 reads SAAADI. The DNA for the CDR3 is TGCGCCAGTAATCAGGGGAGGTTGACTGAAGCTTTCTTT. Its translation: CASNQGRLTEAFF.

This clonotype was seen at least ten times. Mismatch with germline at one junction end may stem from a read error. CDR3 region: CASSESYRPSENTIYF. The CDR3 nucleotides read TGCGCCAGCAGTGAGTCATACAGGCCGTCTGAAAACACCATATATTTT. V usage is TRBV10-2 and J usage is TRBJ1-3; tentative D call: TRBD1 (5 bases). The germline gives CDR1 WSHSY, CDR2 SAAADI. The CDR3 consists of 16 residues.

This clonotype was counted between two and nine times. The chain couples TRBV20-1 to TRBJ1-5, with D uncertain. V was pared by 0 bases and J by 7 bases, with 10 bases between. Germline-derived CDR1 and CDR2 are DFQATT and SNEGSKA (reference sequence). The CDR3 covers 13 residues. CDR3 sequence reads: CSAREVVGQPQHF. As DNA, the CDR3 is TGCAGTGCTAGAGAGGTAGTAGGACAGCCCCAGCATTTT.

This clonotype was seen ten or more times. The rearrangement links TRBV30 to TRBJ2-1, with TRBD1 matching over 9 bases. Trimming removed 3 bases from V and 8 bases from J; junction bases left unmatched: 5. This CDR3 spans 13 amino acids. Germline CDR1 GTSNPN, CDR2 SVGIG (reference sequence). DNA for the CDR3: TGTGCCTGGAGCTCGGGACAGGGCGATGAGCAGTTCTTC. Its protein product is CAWSSGQGDEQFF. The full variable domain, in which reference TRBV30 and TRBJ2-1 provide the parts outside the CDR3, is SQTIHQWPATLVQPVGSPLSLECTVEGTSNPNLYWYRQAAGRGLQLLFYSVGIGQISSEVPQNLSASRPQDRQFILSSKKLLLSDSGFYLCAWSSGQGDEQFFGPGTRLTVL.

This clonotype was counted ten times or more. The chain is built from TRBV6-6 and TRBJ2-1, with a possible D match to TRBD2 (5 bases). This CDR3 region has 13 residues. V lost 0 bases to trimming and J lost 8 bases, with 8 bases between them. The V gene's germline CDR1 is MNHNY and CDR2 SVGAGI (reference sequence). CDR3 residues: CASSYSGLDEQFF. Here the CDR3 DNA reads TGTGCCAGCAGTTACTCAGGACTTGATGAGCAGTTCTTC.

This clonotype was seen a handful of times. This chain links TRBV7-2 with TRBJ2-5; a possible D gene is TRBD2 (6 bases). CDR3 length: 13 amino acids. Trimming left V 6 bases short and J 1 base short, with 9 bases between. Per germline, CDR1 SGHTA and CDR2 FQGNSA. The CDR3, as DNA: TGTGCCAGCAGTGGGACTCTCCAAGAGACCCAGTACTTC. This translates into CASSGTLQETQYF.

This clonotype was found a few times. This chain connects TRBV4-2 to TRBJ1-2; D uncertain. This CDR3 region has 15 residues. Germline V gives CDR1 LGHNA, CDR2 YNFKEQ. V was clipped by 1 base and J by 4 bases, with 13 bases between them. This CDR3 reads CASSQGDRAGYGYTF. The CDR3 DNA reads TGTGCCAGCAGCCAAGGCGATCGAGCTGGCTATGGCTACACCTTC.

This clonotype has ten or more counts. The chain recombines TRBV5-6 with TRBJ2-3; unclear D gene. Germline V CDR1 and CDR2: SGHDT, YYEEEE. Trimming took off 0 bases at V and 3 bases at J, with 8 bases between the two ends. This CDR3 contains 14 residues. The CDR3 loop reads CASSLGTPTDTQYF. CDR3 nucleotides: TGTGCCAGCAGCTTGGGGACCCCAACAGATACGCAGTATTTT. The variable domain in full, with the rest retrieved from reference TRBV5-6 and TRBJ2-3, is DAGVTQSPTHLIKTRGQQVTLRCSPKSGHDTVSWYQQALGQGPQFIFQYYEEEERQRGNFPDRFSGHQFPNYSSELNVNALLLGDSALYLCASSLGTPTDTQYFGPGTRLTVL.

Many counts were recorded for this clonotype. The rearrangement uses TRBV28 and TRBJ2-1; D may be TRBD1 (5 bases). This CDR3 contains 12 residues. The germline V and J ends were trimmed by 7 bases and 8 bases, with 12 bases remaining between them. CDR1 MDHEN and CDR2 SYDVKM come from the germline V gene. CDR3 sequence reads: CASNTGRDEQFF. Written as DNA, the CDR3 is TGTGCCAGCAATACAGGCAGGGATGAGCAGTTCTTC.

J is TRBJ2-7 and V is TRBV9, with TRBD2 identical over 9 bases. With V trimmed by 2 bases and J by 6 bases, 9 bases remained unmatched. The CDR3 has 15 amino acids. Looked up from germline, CDR1 is SGDLS and CDR2 is YYNGEE. CDR3 nucleotide sequence: TGTGCCAGCAGCGTGACGGCTAGCGGGACCCCCGAGCAGTACTTC. Amino acids: CASSVTASGTPEQYF.

This clonotype has ten or more counts. The genes are TRBV18 and TRBJ1-2; a possible D gene is TRBD1 (6 bases). Germline V gives CDR1 KGHSH, CDR2 LQKENI. Trimming stripped 3 bases from V and 2 bases from J, with 7 bases between. There are 13 residues in the CDR3. Here the CDR3 reads CASSPGTNYGYTF. For the CDR3, the DNA is TGTGCCAGCTCACCGGGGACAAACTATGGCTACACCTTC.